Described below is a single TCR beta chain sequence and its context. Antigen: not known. The data belong to a study of OX40 agonist ivuxolimab in advanced cancers. Broader study findings: With doses of 0.1 to 3.0 mg/kg, CD4+ and CD8+ blood T cells had undergone clonal expansion by week 6. People who partly responded at 0.1-3.0 mg/kg had some of the least clonal expansion seen.

The method was immunoSEQ multiplex PCR; TCRdb's version includes in-frame clones alone and lacks a portion of them. The sample holds some 30,000 clones, roughly 84% seen once. Germline V lookup: CDR1 PRHDT, CDR2 FYEKMQ (reference sequence). The CDR3 runs 15 residues. Trimming cost V 4 bases and J 0 bases, with 13 bases left between them. This clonotype was obtained from an adult with an advanced solid tumor such as melanoma, head and neck, liver or kidney cancer. J is TRBJ2-7 and V is TRBV13; tentatively, D is TRBD1 or TRBD2 (5 bases each). Sequencing used CD4+ or CD8+ T cells sorted from blood, obtained in a trial of the OX40 agonist ivuxolimab. In nucleotides, the CDR3 is TGTGCCAGCAGCTCCACCGCCGGGGCCTCCTACGAGCAGTACTTC. Translation gives CASSSTAGASYEQYF.